This T cell receptor beta chain was sequenced for a study of cytomegalovirus exposure and HLA in healthy donors (dated by TCRdb to 2017 to 2019). About the study as a whole: According to an earlier analysis of around 600 of the donors, about 190 million T cells yielded some 120 million unique TCR beta sequences and more than 250 Gb of sequence data. An early release that covered roughly 600 HLA-typed donors contained approximately 320 gigabases of sequencing data and 65 million to 100 million unique TCR sequences. Of the roughly 390 genotyped donors, over 70% fell in the genetic ancestry cluster associated with self-reported Caucasian donors. The study was designed to test whether signatures of past pathogen exposure could be identified by cataloging public T cell receptors. The T cell repertoires of 700 or so subjects were profiled by immunosequencing and related to cytomegalovirus serostatus. Along with the approximately 700-subject first cohort, a separate validation cohort of 120 different subjects was used. To predict cytomegalovirus infection status, the study combined high-throughput TCR immunosequencing, statistical association of individual TCRs with disease status, and machine learning. A later analysis re-analyzed previously published TCR beta repertoires from approximately 670 donors and added high-resolution HLA genotyping to study TCR occurrence patterns. In the later analysis, no new phenotypic data were used to find candidate immune exposures; instead, reliance was placed on TCR beta sequences and their occurrence across donors. An earlier analysis of 587 of the donors used high-throughput TCR beta sequencing to judge whether each TCR beta V gene segment behaved as functional or pseudogenic. Donor age, sex, ethnicity and CMV serostatus were compiled alongside the repertoire data. A later genetic analysis took genome-wide SNP genotypes for about three fifths of the roughly 700 donors and used that subset as a discovery cohort. Every discovery cohort repertoire had been produced on one sequencing platform. HLA typing covered class I and class II loci at four-digit resolution. Typing coverage differed by locus: A, B, C, DRB1 and DQB1 were typed in roughly 620-640 donors, DQA1 in about 500, DPA1 in 600 to 610, and DPB1 in approximately 450. Roughly 5 DR-DQ haplotypes were treated as single units for association and clustering because of strong linkage in the cohort. On average, over 200,000 unique TCR beta nucleotide sequences were sequenced per donor among a few hundred genotyped donors of the cohort, with roughly a sixth of those sequences being non-productive. Points the paper makes about the study in general: In a later genetic analysis, fewer N-insertions in productive TCRs were reported among donors in an Asian-associated ancestry cluster than the roughly 700-donor mean. Linkage disequilibrium might explain the correlated functional status among segregating V segments, but an unknown experimental factor could not be excluded. In this cohort, only TCR beta chains were sequenced, and detectable features were limited by the absence of alpha or paired-chain data. The classifier was reported to diagnose cytomegalovirus status with high specificity and sensitivity in both the original cohort and the validation cohort. In a later analysis, several top co-occurrence clusters were reported to appear linked to parvovirus B19, influenza, CMV and Epstein-Barr virus. The study gave a list of about 150 TCR beta chains associated with cytomegalovirus. In a later analysis, most CMV-associated TCR beta chains were found to appear HLA-restricted, with HLA associations seemingly driven largely by CMV exposure. In an earlier analysis of approximately 590 of the donors, most TCR beta V segments appeared in productive rearrangements about 87% or about 30% of the time, broadly matching IMGT annotations. Most TCR sequences were observed very rarely across donors, whereas some public TCRs were present in many individuals. When HLA alleles, especially DR and DQ, strongly co-occurred, TCR associations were difficult to assign to individual alleles. A further reported finding was that TCR beta sequences accurately predicted the HLA-A and HLA-B alleles for most subjects in the first cohort. In vitro tests confirmed that a few of the cytomegalovirus-associated TCR beta chains recognize cytomegalovirus antigens. Because HLA typing was unavailable for some donors at each locus, only the typed subset was used in association tests. A later analysis found that TCR association rates varied across HLA loci, with DRB1 alleles showing the most associated TCRs and HLA-C alleles the fewest. Sequencing depth was assumed to be roughly uniform across donors in the presence/absence analyses, though that assumption may not hold. V-gene and J-gene trimming of TCR beta chains was associated with a missense DCLRE1C variant in a later genetic analysis, and the association was replicated in an independent cohort. Because counts were too low, roughly 17 rarely observed V segments, including chromosome 9 orphons, were left out of the earlier analysis of a few hundred of the donors. Because the 87-base-pair reads could not distinguish some IMGT-functional V segments, including TRBV6-2 and TRBV6-3, those segments were excluded. A group of highly shared sequence variants was considered likely to be a technical artifact of the sequencing pipeline. The only immune exposure information available for the cohort was CMV serostatus. Specific HLA alleles were associated with 15,000 to 20,000 TCR beta sequences at a false discovery rate of 0.05 in a later analysis. The authors suggested that the approach could potentially be generalized to other disease states and immunological phenotypes. In a later analysis, HLA-associated TCR beta chains showed more clonal expansion and lower generation probabilities than non-associated chains that were equally common.

Library generation was performed with the immunoSEQ multiplex PCR assay. For the multiplex PCR, a mixture combining 60 forward primers for TCR Vbeta segments and 13 reverse primers for TCR Jbeta segments was used. Amplification of the CDR3 region of rearranged TCR beta genes was performed with a multiplex PCR assay on genomic DNA. On the Illumina HiSeq System, the amplified TCR beta libraries were sequenced as 87-base-pair reads. As for the authors' bioinformatics: A later analysis counted some 74 million unique TCR beta chains across the 666 repertoires, and around 9.9 million of these chains were shared by at least two donors. To remove PCR and sequencing errors, raw reads were error-corrected and collapsed into unique sequences using a nearest-neighbor algorithm that merged closely related sequences. Alignment of CDR3 sequences to IMGT reference sequences was used to assign V, D and J gene segments. For a sequence to be retained, a match of at least six nucleotides was required to both a V gene segment and a J gene segment. Rearrangements were classified as productive when the CDR3 lacked stop codons and remained in frame with V and J, and all other rearrangements were classified as non-productive. Following IMGT convention, CDR3 was defined as the stretch from the second conserved V-encoded cysteine up to the conserved J-encoded phenylalanine. Sequences without an unambiguous match to a single V gene segment were excluded from the earlier analysis of about 600 of the donors. In an earlier analysis of about 590 of the donors, a V segment was called functional when productive rearrangements were above 56.7%, and segregating when the standard deviation between donors exceeded 5%. A statistical classification framework was built for diagnosing cytomegalovirus status from the catalog of TCR beta chain sequences. V and J gene assignment, in a later analysis, came from comparing TCR nucleotide sequences with IMGT/GENE-DB human TR gene sequences. Using the TCRdist pipeline, a later analysis assigned CDR3 sequences along with most-parsimonious VDJ recombination scenarios. In a later analysis, every TCR beta chain was defined by the combination of its CDR3 amino acid sequence and its V-gene family, and reads without a unique V-gene family were dropped. To address suspected cross-contamination and a sequencing artifact, a later analysis removed approximately 590 highly shared, low-generation-probability nucleotide sequences. A later analysis calculated a clonal expansion index for each public chain from normalized within-repertoire ranks of inferred template counts. A later analysis computed generation probabilities with a VDJ recombination model fitted to out-of-frame rearrangements, and checked the results against IGoR. In a later analysis, hypergeometric tests were used to score TCR-TCR, TCR-HLA and TCR-CMV co-occurrence, with a repertoire-size bias correction applied to TCR pairs. To estimate false discovery rates, a later analysis permuted the HLA or CMV assignments 20 times. In a later analysis, co-occurring TCRs were grouped with DBSCAN, and TCRdist sequence similarity was added when clustering was performed within HLA-allele-positive subsets. Repertoires with fewer than 30,000 or more than 120,000 public chains, plus five repertoires with anomalous nucleotide sharing, were excluded from co-occurrence clustering. Not all clones reach the TCRdb copy of this immuneACCESS table, which keeps in-frame sequences only. Checked studies attribute under half of the gap to unresolved V genes and leave the rest unexplained. The V and J calls and clone size were taken over from that table, and D and trimming were inferred from the DNA. This sample has about 210,000 clones in its table, and 75% to 80% of those were observed once. The top ten clonotypes cover roughly 13% of the sample.

The cohort was made up of approximately 700 healthy bone marrow donors. At the time of sampling, all cohort members were nominally healthy, though unrecorded immune exposures were likely present. The donor was CMV seropositive and belonged to the group of 250 to 300 seropositive cohort members. Every donor gave a peripheral blood sample, and the peripheral blood mononuclear cells from that sample were used for TCR beta sequencing. Genomic DNA was extracted from the blood cell samples with the Qiagen DNeasy Blood Extraction Kit. The germline V gene supplies CDR1 MNHNS and CDR2 SASEGT. Measured from the cysteine to the phenylalanine, the CDR3 is 14 residues long. Only CDR3 DNA remains: 42 bases, in frame from the first base. At the junction V is shortened by 1 base and J by 0 bases, with 7 bases in between. Notes on this clone: The target of this receptor is not known. Base qualities were left out, and no much larger clone turns up one base away.

Sequencing was performed on PBMCs. The receptor chain draws on TRBV6-1 and TRBJ2-7; too little of a D gene remains to name it. The sequence derives from a woman aged 25 to 39 in good health and CMV-seropositive. The DNA sequence reads TGTGCCAGCAGTGAAGACCACAGCTCCTACGAGCAGTACTTC. Its translation is CASSEDHSSYEQYF.